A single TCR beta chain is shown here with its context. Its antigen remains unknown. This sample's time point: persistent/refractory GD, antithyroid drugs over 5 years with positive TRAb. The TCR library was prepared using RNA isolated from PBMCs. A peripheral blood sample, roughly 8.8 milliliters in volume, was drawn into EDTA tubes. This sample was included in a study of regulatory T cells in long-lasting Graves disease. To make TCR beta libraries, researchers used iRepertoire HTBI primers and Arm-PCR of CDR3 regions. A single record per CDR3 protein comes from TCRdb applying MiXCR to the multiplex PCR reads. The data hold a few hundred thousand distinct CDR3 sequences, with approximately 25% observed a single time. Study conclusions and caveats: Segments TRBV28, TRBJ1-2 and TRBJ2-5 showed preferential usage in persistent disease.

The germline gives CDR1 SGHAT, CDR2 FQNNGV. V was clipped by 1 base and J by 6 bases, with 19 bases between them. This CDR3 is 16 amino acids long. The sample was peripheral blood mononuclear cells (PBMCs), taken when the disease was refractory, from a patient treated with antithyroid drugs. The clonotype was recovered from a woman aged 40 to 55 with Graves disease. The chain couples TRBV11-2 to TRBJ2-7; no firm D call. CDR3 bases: TGTGCCAGCAGCTTAGTTCGCTCCAAGCCCCTCTCCGAGCAGTACTTC. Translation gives CASSLVRSKPLSEQYF.